This is a list of T cell receptor beta chains from one sample in a study of shared clonotypes between healthy human individuals. TCRdb keeps only in-frame clones here, not all; method: immunoSEQ multiplex PCR. This table has millions of clones, about 93% appearing once. Sequences were obtained from naive CD8+ T cells from PBMCs. The receptors were gathered from a man younger than 35 in good health. Some clones in this sample may be carry-over from other donors' samples. CDR3s include the opening cysteine and the closing phenylalanine or tryptophan. Fields, in order: clone size, J gene, D gene, V gene, CDR3 protein, CDR3 DNA. D genes are given only for firm matches. For some rows the clone size is stated as once, few or many, or as a class when expanded; others skip it.

clone size: -; J gene: TRBJ2-7; D gene: -; V gene: TRBV19; CDR3 protein: CASSIGGEQYF; CDR3 DNA: TGTGCCAGTAGTATAGGGGGCGAGCAGTACTTC
clone size: -; J gene: TRBJ1-1; D gene: -; V gene: TRBV7-8; CDR3 protein: CASTPEGGLFTEAFF; CDR3 DNA: TGTGCCAGCACCCCAGAGGGGGGCTTGTTCACTGAAGCTTTCTTT
clone size: -; J gene: TRBJ2-1; D gene: -; V gene: TRBV28; CDR3 protein: CASSFPRDGDRYNEQFF; CDR3 DNA: TGTGCCAGCAGTTTCCCGCGGGACGGGGACCGCTACAATGAGCAGTTCTTC
clone size: -; J gene: TRBJ2-2; D gene: TRBD2; V gene: TRBV6-6; CDR3 protein: CASRKLAARSGELFF; CDR3 DNA: TGTGCCAGCAGAAAACTAGCGGCCCGCTCCGGGGAGCTGTTTTTT
clone size: few; J gene: TRBJ1-1; D gene: -; V gene: TRBV7-3; CDR3 protein: CASSPTGLNTEAFF; CDR3 DNA: TGTGCCAGCAGCCCCACGGGGCTCAACACTGAAGCTTTCTTT
clone size: -; J gene: TRBJ1-2; D gene: -; V gene: TRBV9; CDR3 protein: CASSSASGRVDYGYTF; CDR3 DNA: TGTGCCAGCAGCTCGGCCTCGGGAAGAGTGGACTATGGCTACACCTTC
clone size: -; J gene: TRBJ2-1; D gene: -; V gene: TRBV7-2; CDR3 protein: CATQEIGRNNEQFF; CDR3 DNA: TGTGCCACCCAAGAAATCGGCAGGAACAATGAGCAGTTCTTC
clone size: -; J gene: TRBJ2-2; D gene: -; V gene: TRBV27; CDR3 protein: CASSFQPSYITGELFF; CDR3 DNA: TGTGCCAGCAGTTTTCAGCCGTCTTACATTACCGGGGAGCTGTTTTTT
clone size: -; J gene: TRBJ2-2; D gene: TRBD2; V gene: TRBV5-1; CDR3 protein: CASSLLAGANTGELFF; CDR3 DNA: TGCGCCAGCAGCCTCCTAGCGGGCGCGAACACCGGGGAGCTGTTTTTT
clone size: -; J gene: TRBJ2-7; D gene: -; V gene: TRBV11-1; CDR3 protein: CASSFLTGYEQYF; CDR3 DNA: TGTGCCAGCAGCTTTTTAACAGGTTACGAGCAGTACTTC
clone size: -; J gene: TRBJ2-1; D gene: -; V gene: TRBV15; CDR3 protein: CATSRDRGKNNEQFF; CDR3 DNA: TGTGCCACCAGCAGAGACAGGGGCAAAAACAATGAGCAGTTCTTC
clone size: -; J gene: TRBJ2-7; D gene: TRBD1; V gene: TRBV27; CDR3 protein: CASSPTGGGYEQYF; CDR3 DNA: TGTGCCAGCAGTCCTACAGGGGGCGGTTACGAGCAGTACTTC
clone size: -; J gene: TRBJ1-2; D gene: -; V gene: TRBV10-3; CDR3 protein: CAISDPQGYGYTF; CDR3 DNA: TGTGCCATCAGTGACCCCCAGGGCTATGGCTACACCTTC
clone size: -; J gene: TRBJ1-1; D gene: -; V gene: TRBV19; CDR3 protein: CASSISRNTEAFF; CDR3 DNA: TGTGCCAGTAGTATTAGCCGGAACACTGAAGCTTTCTTT
clone size: -; J gene: TRBJ2-7; D gene: TRBD2; V gene: TRBV29-1; CDR3 protein: CSVDSTSGSSYEQYF; CDR3 DNA: TGCAGCGTTGACTCTACTAGCGGGAGTTCCTACGAGCAGTACTTC
clone size: -; J gene: TRBJ2-7; D gene: -; V gene: TRBV27; CDR3 protein: CASSLLGDEQYF; CDR3 DNA: TGTGCCAGCAGTTTATTAGGGGACGAGCAGTACTTC
clone size: -; J gene: TRBJ2-7; D gene: -; V gene: TRBV6-1; CDR3 protein: CASKAPLYEQYF; CDR3 DNA: TGTGCCAGCAAAGCACCTCTATACGAGCAGTACTTC
clone size: -; J gene: TRBJ1-2; D gene: TRBD1; V gene: TRBV7-9; CDR3 protein: CASSPPRWTGGTAAGYTF; CDR3 DNA: TGTGCCAGCAGCCCCCCCCGATGGACAGGGGGCACCGCCGCTGGCTACACCTTC
clone size: -; J gene: TRBJ2-3; D gene: -; V gene: TRBV28; CDR3 protein: CASTLGQGAGDTQYF; CDR3 DNA: TGTGCCAGCACCCTGGGCCAAGGGGCTGGAGATACGCAGTATTTT
clone size: -; J gene: TRBJ2-5; D gene: TRBD1; V gene: TRBV7-9; CDR3 protein: CASSSPVQGYGSQETQYF; CDR3 DNA: TGTGCCAGCAGCTCGCCCGTACAGGGGTATGGTTCCCAAGAGACCCAGTACTTC
clone size: -; J gene: TRBJ2-1; D gene: -; V gene: TRBV7-9; CDR3 protein: CASSVGDSLFYNEQFF; CDR3 DNA: TGTGCCAGCAGCGTAGGAGACTCCCTTTTCTACAATGAGCAGTTCTTC
clone size: once; J gene: TRBJ2-7; D gene: TRBD2; V gene: TRBV5-4; CDR3 protein: CASSLEASGGEIFHEQYF; CDR3 DNA: TGTGCCAGCAGCTTGGAGGCTAGCGGGGGGGAGATATTCCACGAGCAGTACTTC